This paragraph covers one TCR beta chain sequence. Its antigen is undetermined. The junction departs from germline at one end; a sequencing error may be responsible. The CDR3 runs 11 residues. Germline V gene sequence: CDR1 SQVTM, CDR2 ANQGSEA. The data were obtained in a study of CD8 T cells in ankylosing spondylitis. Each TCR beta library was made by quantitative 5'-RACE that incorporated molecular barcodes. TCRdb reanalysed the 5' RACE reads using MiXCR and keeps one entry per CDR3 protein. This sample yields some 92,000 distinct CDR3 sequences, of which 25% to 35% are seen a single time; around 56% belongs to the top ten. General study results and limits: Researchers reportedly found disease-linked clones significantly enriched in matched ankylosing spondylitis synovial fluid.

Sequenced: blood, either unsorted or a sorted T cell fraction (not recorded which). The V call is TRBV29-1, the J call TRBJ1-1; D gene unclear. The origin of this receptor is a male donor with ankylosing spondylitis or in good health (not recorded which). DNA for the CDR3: TGCAGCGTAGAAGGAGTCACTGAAGCTTTCTTT. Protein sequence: CSVEGVTEAFF. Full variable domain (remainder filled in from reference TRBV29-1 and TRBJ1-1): SAVISQKPSRDICQRGTSLTIQCQVDSQVTMMFWYRQQPGQSLTLIATANQGSEATYESGFVIDKFPISRPNLTFSTLTVSNMSPEDSSIYLCSVEGVTEAFFGQGTRLTVV.